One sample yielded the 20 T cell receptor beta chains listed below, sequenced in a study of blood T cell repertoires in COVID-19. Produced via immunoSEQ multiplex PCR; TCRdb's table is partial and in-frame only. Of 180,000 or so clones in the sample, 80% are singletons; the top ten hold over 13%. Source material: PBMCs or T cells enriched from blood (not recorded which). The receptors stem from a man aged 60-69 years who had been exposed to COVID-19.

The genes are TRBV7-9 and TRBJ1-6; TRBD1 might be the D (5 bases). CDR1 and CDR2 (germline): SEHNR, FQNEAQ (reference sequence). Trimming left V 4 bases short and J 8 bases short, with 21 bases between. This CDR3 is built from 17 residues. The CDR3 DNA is TGTGCCAGCAGCTCATTCCGCGGGGCAATTACCGATTCACCCCTCCACTTT. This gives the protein CASSSFRGAITDSPLHF.

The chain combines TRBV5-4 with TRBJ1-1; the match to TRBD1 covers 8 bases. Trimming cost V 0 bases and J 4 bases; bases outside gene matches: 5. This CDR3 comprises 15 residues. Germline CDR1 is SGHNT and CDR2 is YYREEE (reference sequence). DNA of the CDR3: TGTGCCAGCAGCTTGGACGGACAGGGAACCACTGAAGCTTTCTTT. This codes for CASSLDGQGTTEAFF.

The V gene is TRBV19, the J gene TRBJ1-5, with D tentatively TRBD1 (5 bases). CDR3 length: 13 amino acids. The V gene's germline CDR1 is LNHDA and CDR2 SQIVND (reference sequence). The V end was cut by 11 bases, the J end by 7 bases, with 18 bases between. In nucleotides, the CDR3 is TGTGCCTCAAGTACTGGGGAGGGGCAGCCCCAGCATTTT. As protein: CASSTGEGQPQHF.

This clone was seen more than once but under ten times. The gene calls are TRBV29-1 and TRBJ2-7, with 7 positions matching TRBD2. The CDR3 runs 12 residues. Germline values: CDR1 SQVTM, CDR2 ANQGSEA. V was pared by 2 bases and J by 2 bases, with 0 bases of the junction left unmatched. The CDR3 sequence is CSVERGAYEQYF. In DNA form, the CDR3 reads TGCAGCGTTGAACGGGGGGCCTACGAGCAGTACTTC.

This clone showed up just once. CDR3 loop: CASSFWTSFDEQFF. Written as DNA, the CDR3 is TGTGCCAGCAGTTTCTGGACTAGCTTCGATGAGCAGTTCTTC. The chain links TRBV6-6 to TRBJ2-1, with 8 bases identical to TRBD2. The V gene end was trimmed by 4 bases and the J gene end by 8 bases; junction bases not matched to a gene: 7. Per the germline V gene, CDR1 is MNHNY and CDR2 is SVGAGI (reference sequence). CDR3 size: 14 residues.

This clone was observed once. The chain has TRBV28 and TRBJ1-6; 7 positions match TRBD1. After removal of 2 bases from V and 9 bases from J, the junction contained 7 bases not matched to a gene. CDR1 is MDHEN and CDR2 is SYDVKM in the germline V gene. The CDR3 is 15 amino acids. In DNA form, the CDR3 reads TGTGCCAGCAGTTTACGACAGGGCGTAGGTTCACCCCTCCACTTT. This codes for CASSLRQGVGSPLHF. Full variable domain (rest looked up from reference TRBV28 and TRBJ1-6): DVKVTQSSRYLVKRTGEKVFLECVQDMDHENMFWYRQDPGLGLRLIYFSYDVKMKEKGDIPEGYSVSREKKERFSLILESASTNQTSMYLCASSLRQGVGSPLHFGNGTRLTVT.

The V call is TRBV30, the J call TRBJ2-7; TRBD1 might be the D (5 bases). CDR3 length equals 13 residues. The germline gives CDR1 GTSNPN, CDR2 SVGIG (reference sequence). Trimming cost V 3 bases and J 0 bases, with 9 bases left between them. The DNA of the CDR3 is TGTGCCTGGAGGTGGGGCAGCTCCTACGAGCAGTACTTC. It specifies CAWRWGSSYEQYF.

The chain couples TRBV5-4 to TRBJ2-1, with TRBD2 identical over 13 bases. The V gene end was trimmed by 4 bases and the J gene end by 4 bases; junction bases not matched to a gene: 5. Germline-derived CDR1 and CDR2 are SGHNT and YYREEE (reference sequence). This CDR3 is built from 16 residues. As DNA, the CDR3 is TGTGCCAGCAGCGCAGGGGGACTAGCGGGATACAATGAGCAGTTCTTC. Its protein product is CASSAGGLAGYNEQFF.

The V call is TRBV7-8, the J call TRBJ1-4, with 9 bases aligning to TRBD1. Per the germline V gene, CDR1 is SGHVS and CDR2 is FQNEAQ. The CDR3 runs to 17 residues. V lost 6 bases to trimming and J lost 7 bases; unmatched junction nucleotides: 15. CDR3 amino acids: CASSMLQGAKGSEKLFF. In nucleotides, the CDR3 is TGTGCCAGCAGTATGCTACAGGGGGCCAAGGGTAGTGAAAAACTGTTTTTT.

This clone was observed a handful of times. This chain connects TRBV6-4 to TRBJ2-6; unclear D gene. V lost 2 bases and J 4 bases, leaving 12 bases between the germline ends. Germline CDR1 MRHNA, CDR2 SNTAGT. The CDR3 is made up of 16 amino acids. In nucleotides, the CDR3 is TGTGCCAGCAGTGACCTAGGTGGGTCCGGGGCCAACGTCCTGACTTTC. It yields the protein CASSDLGGSGANVLTF.

DNA of the CDR3: TGTGCCAGCAGTCCAGGACAGTTTCAGCCCCAGCATTTT. It codes for CASSPGQFQPQHF. The V and J genes are TRBV2 and TRBJ1-5; D might be TRBD1 (6 bases). The CDR3 runs 13 residues. CDR1 and CDR2 from the germline V gene are SNHLY and FYNNEI. The V end lost 5 bases, the J end lost 6 bases, and 11 bases lay between the germline ends.

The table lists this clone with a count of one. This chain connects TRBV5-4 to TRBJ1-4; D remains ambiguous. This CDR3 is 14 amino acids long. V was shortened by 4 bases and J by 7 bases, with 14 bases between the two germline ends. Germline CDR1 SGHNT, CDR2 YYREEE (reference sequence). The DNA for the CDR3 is TGTGCCAGCAGCCCGGGAGACCCACCTGAAAAACTGTTTTTT. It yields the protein CASSPGDPPEKLFF. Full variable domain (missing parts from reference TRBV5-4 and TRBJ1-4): ETGVTQSPTHLIKTRGQQVTLRCSSQSGHNTVSWYQQALGQGPQFIFQYYREEENGRGNFPPRFSGLQFPNYSSELNVNALELDDSALYLCASSPGDPPEKLFFGSGTQLSVL.

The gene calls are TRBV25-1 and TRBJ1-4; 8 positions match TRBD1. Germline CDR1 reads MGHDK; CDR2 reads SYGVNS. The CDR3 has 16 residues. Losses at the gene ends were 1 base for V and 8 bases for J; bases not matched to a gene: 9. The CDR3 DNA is TGTGCCAGCAGTGAATTCGGTGGACAGGGTAGGGAAAAACTGTTTTTT. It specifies CASSEFGGQGREKLFF.

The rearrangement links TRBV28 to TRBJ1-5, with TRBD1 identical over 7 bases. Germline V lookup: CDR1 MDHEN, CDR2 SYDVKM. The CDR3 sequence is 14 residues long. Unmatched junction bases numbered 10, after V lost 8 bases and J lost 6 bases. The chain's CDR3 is CASEQGGASQPQHF. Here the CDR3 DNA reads TGTGCCAGCGAGCAAGGGGGCGCGAGTCAGCCCCAGCATTTT.

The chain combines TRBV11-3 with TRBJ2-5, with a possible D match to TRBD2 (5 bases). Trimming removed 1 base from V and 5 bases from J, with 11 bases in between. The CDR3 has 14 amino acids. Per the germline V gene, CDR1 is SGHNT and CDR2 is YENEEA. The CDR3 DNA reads TGTGCCAGCAGCTTAGGCGGGCAGTGGGAGACCCAGTACTTC. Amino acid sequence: CASSLGGQWETQYF.

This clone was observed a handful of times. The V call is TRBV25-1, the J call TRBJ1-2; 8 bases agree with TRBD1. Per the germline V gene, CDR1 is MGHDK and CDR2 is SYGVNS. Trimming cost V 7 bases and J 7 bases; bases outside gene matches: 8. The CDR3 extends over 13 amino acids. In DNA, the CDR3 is TGTGCCAGCACTCCGGGACAGGAACGTGGCTACACCTTC. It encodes CASTPGQERGYTF.

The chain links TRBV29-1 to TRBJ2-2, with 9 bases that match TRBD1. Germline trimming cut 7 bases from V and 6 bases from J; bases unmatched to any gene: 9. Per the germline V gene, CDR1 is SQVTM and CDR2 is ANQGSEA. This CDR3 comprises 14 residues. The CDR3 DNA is TGCAGCGCAAACACAGGGGGCGCCGCCGGGGAGCTGTTTTTT. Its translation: CSANTGGAAGELFF.

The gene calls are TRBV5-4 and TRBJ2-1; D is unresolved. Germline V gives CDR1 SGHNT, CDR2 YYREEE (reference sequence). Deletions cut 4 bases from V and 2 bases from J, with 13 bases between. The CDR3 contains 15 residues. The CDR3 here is CASSPGGSTYNEQFF. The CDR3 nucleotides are TGTGCCAGCAGCCCGGGTGGGTCCACCTACAATGAGCAGTTCTTC.

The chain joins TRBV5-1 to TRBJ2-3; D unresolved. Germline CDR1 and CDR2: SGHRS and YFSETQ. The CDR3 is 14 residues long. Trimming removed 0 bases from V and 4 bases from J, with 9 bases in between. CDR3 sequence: CASSLGVSADTQYF. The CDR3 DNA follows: TGCGCCAGCAGCTTGGGCGTGAGCGCAGATACGCAGTATTTT. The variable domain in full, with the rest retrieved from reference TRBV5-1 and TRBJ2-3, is KAGVTQTPRYLIKTRGQQVTLSCSPISGHRSVSWYQQTPGQGLQFLFEYFSETQRNKGNFPGRFSGRQFSNSRSEMNVSTLELGDSALYLCASSLGVSADTQYFGPGTRLTVL.

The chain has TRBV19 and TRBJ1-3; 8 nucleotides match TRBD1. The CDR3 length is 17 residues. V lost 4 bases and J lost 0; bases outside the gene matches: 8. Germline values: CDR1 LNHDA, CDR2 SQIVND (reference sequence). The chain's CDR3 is CASSTTDRALSGNTIYF. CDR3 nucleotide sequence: TGTGCCAGTAGTACAACGGACAGGGCCCTCTCTGGAAACACCATATATTTT.